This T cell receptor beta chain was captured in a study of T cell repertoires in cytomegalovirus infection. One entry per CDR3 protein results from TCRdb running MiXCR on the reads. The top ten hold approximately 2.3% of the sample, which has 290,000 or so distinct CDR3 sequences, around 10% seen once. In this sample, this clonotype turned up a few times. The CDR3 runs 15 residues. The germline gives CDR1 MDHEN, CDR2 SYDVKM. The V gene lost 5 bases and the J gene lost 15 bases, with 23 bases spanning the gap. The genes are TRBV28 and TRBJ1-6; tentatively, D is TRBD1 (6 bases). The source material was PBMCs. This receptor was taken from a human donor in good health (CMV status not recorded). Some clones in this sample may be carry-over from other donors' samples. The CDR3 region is CASSSGTNPSRDLHF. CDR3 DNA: TGTGCCAGCAGTAGCGGGACAAACCCCTCGAGAGACCTCCACTTT.